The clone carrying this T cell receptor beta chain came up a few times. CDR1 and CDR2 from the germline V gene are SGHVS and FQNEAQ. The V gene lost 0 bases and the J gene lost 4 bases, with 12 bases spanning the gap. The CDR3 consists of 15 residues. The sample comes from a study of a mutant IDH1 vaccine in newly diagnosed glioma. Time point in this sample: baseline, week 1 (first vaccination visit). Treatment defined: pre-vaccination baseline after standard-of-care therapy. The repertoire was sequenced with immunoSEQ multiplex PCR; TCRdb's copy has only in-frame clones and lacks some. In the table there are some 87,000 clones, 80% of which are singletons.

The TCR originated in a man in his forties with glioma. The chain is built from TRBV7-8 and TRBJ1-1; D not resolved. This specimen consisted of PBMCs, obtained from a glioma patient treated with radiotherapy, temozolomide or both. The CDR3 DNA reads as TGTGCCAGCAGCTTAGCATCCGCCGGCGGCACTGAAGCTTTCTTT. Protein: CASSLASAGGTEAFF.